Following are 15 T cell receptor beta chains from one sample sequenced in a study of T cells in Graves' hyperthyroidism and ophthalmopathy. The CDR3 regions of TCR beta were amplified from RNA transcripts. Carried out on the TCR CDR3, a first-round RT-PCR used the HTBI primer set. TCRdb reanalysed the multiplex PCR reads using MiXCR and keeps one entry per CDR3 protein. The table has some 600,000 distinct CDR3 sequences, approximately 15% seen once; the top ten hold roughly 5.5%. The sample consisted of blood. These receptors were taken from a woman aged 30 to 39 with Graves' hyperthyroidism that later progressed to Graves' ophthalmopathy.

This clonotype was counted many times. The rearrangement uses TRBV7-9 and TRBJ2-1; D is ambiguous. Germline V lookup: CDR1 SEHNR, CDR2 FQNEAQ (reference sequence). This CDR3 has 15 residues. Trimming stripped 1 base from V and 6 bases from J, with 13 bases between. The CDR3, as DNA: TGTGCCAGCAGCTTAGTGGTAGCCGCGATCAATGAGCAGTTCTTC. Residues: CASSLVVAAINEQFF.

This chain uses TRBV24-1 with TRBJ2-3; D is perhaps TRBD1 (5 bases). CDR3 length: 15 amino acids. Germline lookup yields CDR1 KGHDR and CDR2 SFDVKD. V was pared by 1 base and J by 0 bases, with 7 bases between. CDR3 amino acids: CATSDLGASTDTQYF. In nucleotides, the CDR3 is TGTGCCACCAGTGATTTAGGGGCTAGCACAGATACGCAGTATTTT.

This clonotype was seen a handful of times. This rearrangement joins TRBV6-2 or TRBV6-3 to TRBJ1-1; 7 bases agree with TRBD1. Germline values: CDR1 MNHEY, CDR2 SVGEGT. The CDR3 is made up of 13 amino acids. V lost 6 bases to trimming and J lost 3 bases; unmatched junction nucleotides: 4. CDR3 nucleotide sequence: TGTGCCAGCAGGCTCAGGGGGTACACTGAAGCTTTCTTT. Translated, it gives CASRLRGYTEAFF.

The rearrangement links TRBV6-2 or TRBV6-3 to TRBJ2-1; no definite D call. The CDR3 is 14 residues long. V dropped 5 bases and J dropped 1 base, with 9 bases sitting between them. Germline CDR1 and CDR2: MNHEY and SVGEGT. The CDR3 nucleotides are TGTGCCAGCAGTGCCACAAGGTCCTACAATGAGCAGTTCTTC. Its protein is CASSATRSYNEQFF.

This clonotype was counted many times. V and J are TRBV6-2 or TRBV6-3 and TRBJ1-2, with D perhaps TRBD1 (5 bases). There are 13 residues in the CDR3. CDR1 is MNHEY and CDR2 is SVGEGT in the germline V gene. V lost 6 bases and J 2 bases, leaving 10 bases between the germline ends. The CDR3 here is CASRPDSNYGYTF. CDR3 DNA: TGTGCCAGCAGGCCAGACAGCAACTATGGCTACACCTTC.

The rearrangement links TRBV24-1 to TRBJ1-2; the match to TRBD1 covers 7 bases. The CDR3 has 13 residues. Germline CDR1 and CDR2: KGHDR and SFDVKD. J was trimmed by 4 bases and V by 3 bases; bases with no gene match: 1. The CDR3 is CATSDGTVYGYTF. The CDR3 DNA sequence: TGTGCCACCAGTGATGGGACAGTCTATGGCTACACCTTC.

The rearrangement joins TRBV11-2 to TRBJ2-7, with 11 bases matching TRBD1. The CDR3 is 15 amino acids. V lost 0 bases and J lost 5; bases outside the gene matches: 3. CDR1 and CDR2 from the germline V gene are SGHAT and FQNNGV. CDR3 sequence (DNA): TGTGCCAGCAGCTTAGACGGGACAGGGGGAAACGAGCAGTACTTC. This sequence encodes CASSLDGTGGNEQYF.

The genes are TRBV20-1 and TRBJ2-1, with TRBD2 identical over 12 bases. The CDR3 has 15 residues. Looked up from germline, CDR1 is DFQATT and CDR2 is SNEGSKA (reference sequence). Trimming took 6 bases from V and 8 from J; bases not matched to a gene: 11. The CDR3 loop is CSAKPGTSGYYEQFF. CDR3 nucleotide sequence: TGCAGTGCGAAACCCGGGACTAGCGGGTATTATGAGCAGTTCTTC.

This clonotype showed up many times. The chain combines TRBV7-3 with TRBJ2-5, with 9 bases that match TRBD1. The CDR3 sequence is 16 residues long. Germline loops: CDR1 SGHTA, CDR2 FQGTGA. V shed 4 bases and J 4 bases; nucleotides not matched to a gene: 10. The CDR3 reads CASSSAGQGSGETQYF. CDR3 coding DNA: TGTGCCAGCAGCTCAGCCGGACAGGGGTCTGGAGAGACCCAGTACTTC.

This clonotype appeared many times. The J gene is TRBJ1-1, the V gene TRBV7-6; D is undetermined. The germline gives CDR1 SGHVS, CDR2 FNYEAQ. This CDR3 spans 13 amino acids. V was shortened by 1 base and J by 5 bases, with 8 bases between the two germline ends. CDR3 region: CASSLGGITEAFF. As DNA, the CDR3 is TGTGCCAGCAGCTTAGGAGGGATAACTGAAGCTTTCTTT.

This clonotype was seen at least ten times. CDR3 residues: CASSGRDGNDGYTF. CDR3 nucleotides: TGTGCCAGCAGTGGCCGGGACGGAAACGATGGCTACACCTTC. The V gene is TRBV2, the J gene TRBJ1-2; a possible D gene is TRBD1 (5 bases). Deletions cut 4 bases from V and 6 bases from J, with 15 bases between. This CDR3 has 14 residues. The germline gives CDR1 SNHLY, CDR2 FYNNEI. The full variable domain, its missing parts supplied by reference TRBV2 and TRBJ1-2, is EPEVTQTPSHQVTQMGQEVILRCVPISNHLYFYWYRQILGQKVEFLVSFYNNEISEKSEIFDDQFSVERPDGSNFTLKIRSTKLEDSAMYFCASSGRDGNDGYTFGSGTRLTVV.

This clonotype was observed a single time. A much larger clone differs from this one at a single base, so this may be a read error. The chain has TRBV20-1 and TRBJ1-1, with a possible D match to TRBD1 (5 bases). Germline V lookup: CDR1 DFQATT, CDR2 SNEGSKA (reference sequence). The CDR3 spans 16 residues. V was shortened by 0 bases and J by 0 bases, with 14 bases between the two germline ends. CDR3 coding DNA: TGCAGTGCTAGAGATTGGCAGGGAGGGCTGAACACTGAAGCTTTCTTT. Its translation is CSARDWQGGLNTEAFF.

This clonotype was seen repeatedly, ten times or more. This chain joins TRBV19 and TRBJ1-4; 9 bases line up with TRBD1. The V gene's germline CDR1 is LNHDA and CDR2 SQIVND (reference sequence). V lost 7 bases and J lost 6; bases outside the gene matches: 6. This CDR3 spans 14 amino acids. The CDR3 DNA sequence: TGTGCCAGTACCCCGGGACAGGGTTATGAAAAACTGTTTTTT. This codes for CASTPGQGYEKLFF.

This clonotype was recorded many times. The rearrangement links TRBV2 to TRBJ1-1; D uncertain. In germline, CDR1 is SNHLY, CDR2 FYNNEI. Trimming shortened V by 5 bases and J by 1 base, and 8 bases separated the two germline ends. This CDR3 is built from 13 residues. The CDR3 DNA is TGTGCCAGCAGTCAGGAAAGGAACACTGAAGCTTTCTTT. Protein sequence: CASSQERNTEAFF.

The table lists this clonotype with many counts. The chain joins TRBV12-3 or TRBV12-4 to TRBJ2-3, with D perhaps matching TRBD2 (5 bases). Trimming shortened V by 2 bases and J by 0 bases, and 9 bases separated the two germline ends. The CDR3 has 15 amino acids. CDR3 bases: TGTGCCAGCAGTTTAAAGAGCGGTAGCACAGATACGCAGTATTTT. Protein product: CASSLKSGSTDTQYF.